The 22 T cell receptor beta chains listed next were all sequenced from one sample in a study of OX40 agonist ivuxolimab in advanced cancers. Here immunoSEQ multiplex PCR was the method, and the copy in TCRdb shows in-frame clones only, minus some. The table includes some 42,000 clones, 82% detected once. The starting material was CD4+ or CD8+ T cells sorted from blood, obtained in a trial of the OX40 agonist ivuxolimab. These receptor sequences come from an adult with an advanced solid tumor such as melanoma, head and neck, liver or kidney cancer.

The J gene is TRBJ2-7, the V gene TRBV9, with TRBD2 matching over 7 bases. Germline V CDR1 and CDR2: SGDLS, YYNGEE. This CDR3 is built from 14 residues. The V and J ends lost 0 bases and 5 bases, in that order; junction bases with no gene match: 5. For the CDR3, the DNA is TGTGCCAGCAGCGTAGGGTCGGCGGGGGACGAGCAGTACTTC. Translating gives CASSVGSAGDEQYF.

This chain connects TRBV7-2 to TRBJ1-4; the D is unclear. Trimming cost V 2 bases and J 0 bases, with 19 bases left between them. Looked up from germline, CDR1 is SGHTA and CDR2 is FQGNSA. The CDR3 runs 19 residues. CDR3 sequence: CASSLHTQSLVPTNEKLFF. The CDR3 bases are TGTGCCAGCAGCTTACATACTCAGTCACTAGTTCCAACTAATGAAAAACTGTTTTTT.

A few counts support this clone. DNA for the CDR3: TGTGCCTGGAAAAGCTCAGGGCTCGAGCAGTACTTC. This codes for CAWKSSGLEQYF. The V and J genes are TRBV30 and TRBJ2-7, with D tentatively TRBD1 (5 bases). CDR1 is GTSNPN and CDR2 is SVGIG in the germline V gene (reference sequence). V shed 4 bases and J shed 6 bases, with 13 bases lying between them. The CDR3 is 12 amino acids.

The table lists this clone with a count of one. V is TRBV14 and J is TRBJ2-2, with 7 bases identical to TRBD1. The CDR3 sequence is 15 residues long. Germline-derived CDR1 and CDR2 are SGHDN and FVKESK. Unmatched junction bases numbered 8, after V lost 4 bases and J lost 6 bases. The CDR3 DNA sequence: TGTGCCAGCAGCCCACCGGGACAGTGGGCCGGGGAGCTGTTTTTT. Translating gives CASSPPGQWAGELFF. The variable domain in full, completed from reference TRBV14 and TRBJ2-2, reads EAGVTQFPSHSVIEKGQTVTLRCDPISGHDNLYWYRRVMGKEIKFLLHFVKESKQDESGMPNNRFLAERTGGTYSTLKVQPAELEDSGVYFCASSPPGQWAGELFFGEGSRLTVL.

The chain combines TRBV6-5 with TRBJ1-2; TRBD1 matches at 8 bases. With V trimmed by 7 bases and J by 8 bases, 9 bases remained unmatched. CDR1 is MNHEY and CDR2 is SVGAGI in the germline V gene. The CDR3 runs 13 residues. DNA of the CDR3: TGTGCCAGCAAGGGACAGGCCTGGGGGGGCTACACCTTC. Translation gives CASKGQAWGGYTF.

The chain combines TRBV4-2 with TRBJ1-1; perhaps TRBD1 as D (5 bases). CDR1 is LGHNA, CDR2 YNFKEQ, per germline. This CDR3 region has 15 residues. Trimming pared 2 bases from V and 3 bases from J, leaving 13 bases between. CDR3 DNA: TGTGCCAGCAGCCAACCCCCAGGGTATGACACTGAAGCTTTCTTT. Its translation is CASSQPPGYDTEAFF.

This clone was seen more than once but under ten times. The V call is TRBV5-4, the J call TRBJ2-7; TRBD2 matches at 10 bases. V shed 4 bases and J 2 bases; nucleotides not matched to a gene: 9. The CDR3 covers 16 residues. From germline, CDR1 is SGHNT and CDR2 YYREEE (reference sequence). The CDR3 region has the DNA TGTGCCAGCAGCCCAGGGGCTAGCGGGGGAACCTACGAGCAGTACTTC. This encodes CASSPGASGGTYEQYF.

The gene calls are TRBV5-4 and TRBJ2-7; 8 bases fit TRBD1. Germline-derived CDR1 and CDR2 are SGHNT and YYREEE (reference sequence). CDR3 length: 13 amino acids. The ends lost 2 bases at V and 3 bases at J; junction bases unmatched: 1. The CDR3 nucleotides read TGTGCCAGCAGCTTTACAGGGGGCTACGAGCAGTACTTC. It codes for CASSFTGGYEQYF.

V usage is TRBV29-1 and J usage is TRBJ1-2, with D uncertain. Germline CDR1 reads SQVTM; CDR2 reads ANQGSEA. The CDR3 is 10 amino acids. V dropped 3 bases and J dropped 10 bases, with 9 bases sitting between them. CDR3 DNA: TGCAGCGTTGAGAGGGAAACCTACACCTTC. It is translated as CSVERETYTF.

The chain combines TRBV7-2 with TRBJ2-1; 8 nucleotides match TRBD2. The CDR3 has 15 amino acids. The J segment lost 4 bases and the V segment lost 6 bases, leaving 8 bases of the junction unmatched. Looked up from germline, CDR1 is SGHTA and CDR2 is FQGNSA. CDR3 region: CASSETGTSYNEQFF. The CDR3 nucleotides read TGTGCCAGCAGTGAGACCGGGACTAGTTACAATGAGCAGTTCTTC.

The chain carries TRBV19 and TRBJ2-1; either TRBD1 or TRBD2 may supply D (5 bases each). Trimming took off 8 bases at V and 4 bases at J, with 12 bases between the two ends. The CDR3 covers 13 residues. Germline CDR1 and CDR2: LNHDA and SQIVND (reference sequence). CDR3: CASSGTVYNEQFF. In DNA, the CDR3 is TGTGCCAGTTCCGGGACGGTTTACAATGAGCAGTTCTTC.

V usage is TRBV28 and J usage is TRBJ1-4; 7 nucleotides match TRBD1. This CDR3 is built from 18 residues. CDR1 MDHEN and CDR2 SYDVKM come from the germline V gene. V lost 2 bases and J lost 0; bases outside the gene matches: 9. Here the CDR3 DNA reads TGTGCCAGCAGTTTAGATCCAAGGGGGCCCTCAACTAATGAAAAACTGTTTTTT. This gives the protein CASSLDPRGPSTNEKLFF.

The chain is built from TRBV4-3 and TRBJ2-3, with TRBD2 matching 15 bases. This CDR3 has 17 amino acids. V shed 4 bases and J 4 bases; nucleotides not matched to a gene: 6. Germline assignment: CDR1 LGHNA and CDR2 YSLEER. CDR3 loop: CASSPWTSGGGADTQYF. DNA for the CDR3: TGCGCCAGCAGCCCCTGGACTAGCGGGGGGGGTGCAGATACGCAGTATTTT.

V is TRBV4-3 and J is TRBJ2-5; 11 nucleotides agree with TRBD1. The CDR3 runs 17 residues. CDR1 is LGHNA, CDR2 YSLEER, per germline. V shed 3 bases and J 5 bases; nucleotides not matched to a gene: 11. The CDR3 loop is CASSHLRPGQGGETQYF. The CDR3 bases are TGCGCCAGCAGCCATTTACGCCCGGGACAGGGGGGGGAGACCCAGTACTTC.

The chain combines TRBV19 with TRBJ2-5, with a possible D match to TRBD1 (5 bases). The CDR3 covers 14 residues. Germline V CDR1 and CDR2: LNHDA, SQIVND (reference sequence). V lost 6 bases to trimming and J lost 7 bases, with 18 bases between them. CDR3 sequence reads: CASSLTDTGVTQYF. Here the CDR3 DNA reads TGTGCCAGTAGCCTGACAGATACCGGCGTGACCCAGTACTTC.

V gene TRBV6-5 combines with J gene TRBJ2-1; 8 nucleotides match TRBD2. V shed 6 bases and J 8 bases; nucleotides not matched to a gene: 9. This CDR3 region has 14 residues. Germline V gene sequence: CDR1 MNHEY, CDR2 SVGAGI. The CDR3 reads CASSFAGGGYEQFF. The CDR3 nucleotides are TGTGCCAGCAGCTTCGCGGGGGGCGGTTATGAGCAGTTCTTC.

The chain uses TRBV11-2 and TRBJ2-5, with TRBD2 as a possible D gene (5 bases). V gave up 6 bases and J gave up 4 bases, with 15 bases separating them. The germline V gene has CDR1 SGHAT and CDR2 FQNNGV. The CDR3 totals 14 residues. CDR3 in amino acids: CASSGSVLGETQYF. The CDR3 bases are TGTGCCAGCAGTGGTAGCGTACTTGGAGAGACCCAGTACTTC. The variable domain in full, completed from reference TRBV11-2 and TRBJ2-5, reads EAGVAQSPRYKIIEKRQSVAFWCNPISGHATLYWYQQILGQGPKLLIQFQNNGVVDDSQLPKDRFSAERLKGVDSTLKIQPAKLEDSAVYLCASSGSVLGETQYFGPGTRLLVL.

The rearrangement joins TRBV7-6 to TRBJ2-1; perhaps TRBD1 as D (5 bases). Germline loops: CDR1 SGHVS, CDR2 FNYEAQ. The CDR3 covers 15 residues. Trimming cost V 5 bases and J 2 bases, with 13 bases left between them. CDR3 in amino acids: CASSLGQGTYNEQFF. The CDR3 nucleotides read TGTGCCAGCAGCCTGGGCCAGGGAACCTACAATGAGCAGTTCTTC. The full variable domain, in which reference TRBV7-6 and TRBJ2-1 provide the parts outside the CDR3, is GAGVSQSPRYKVTKRGQDVALRCDPISGHVSLYWYRQALGQGPEFLTYFNYEAQQDKSGLPNDRFSAERPEGSISTLTIQRTEQRDSAMYRCASSLGQGTYNEQFFGPGTRLTVL.

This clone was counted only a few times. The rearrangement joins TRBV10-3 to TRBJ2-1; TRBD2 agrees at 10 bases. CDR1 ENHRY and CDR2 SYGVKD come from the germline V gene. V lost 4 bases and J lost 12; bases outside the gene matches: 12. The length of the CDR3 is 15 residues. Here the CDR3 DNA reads TGTGCCATCAGTGCGCCTGGGCTAGCGGGAGTTGTGCAGTTCTTC. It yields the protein CAISAPGLAGVVQFF.

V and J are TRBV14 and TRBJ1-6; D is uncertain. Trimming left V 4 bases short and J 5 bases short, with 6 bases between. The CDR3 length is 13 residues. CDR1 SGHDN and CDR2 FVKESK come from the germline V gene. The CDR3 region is CASSRQHNSPLHF. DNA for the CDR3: TGTGCCAGCAGCCGGCAGCATAATTCACCCCTCCACTTT.

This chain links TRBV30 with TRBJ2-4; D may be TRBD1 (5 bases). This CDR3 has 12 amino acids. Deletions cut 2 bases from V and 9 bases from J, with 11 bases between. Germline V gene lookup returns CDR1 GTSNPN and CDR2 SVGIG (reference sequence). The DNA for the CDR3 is TGTGCCTGGAGTCCTGACAGTGTCATTCAGTACTTC. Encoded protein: CAWSPDSVIQYF.

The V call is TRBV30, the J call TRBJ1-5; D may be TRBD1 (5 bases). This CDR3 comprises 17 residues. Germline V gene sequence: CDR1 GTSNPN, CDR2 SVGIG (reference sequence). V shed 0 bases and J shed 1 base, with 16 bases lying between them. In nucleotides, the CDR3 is TGTGCCTGGAGTGTTGGGACGGATCCGTCGAGCAATCAGCCCCAGCATTTT. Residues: CAWSVGTDPSSNQPQHF.